This entry lists 14 T cell receptor beta chains sequenced from one sample in a study of human T cells and chemical hapten exposure (dated by TCRdb to the early 2020s). The library was generated by RACE. Sequencing relied on a NextSeq 500. The public sequencing data were trimmed at Q25 with fastp and processed into clonotypes with MiXCR by TCRdb, which kept only in-frame beta chains. Rows are unified per CDR3 protein, each entry keeping the most common DNA and genes. The sample records 43,000 or so distinct CDR3 sequences, 4.3% of which are singletons. Around 1.6% of the sample is taken by the ten largest. The sample's time point label, in plain terms: healthy volunteer bleed at 2 weeks. Total RNA was extracted from unfractionated whole blood collected in Tempus Blood RNA tubes. Sequencing used whole blood. The receptors come from a female donor in good health. Some clones in this sample may be carry-over from other donors' samples.

This clonotype has a count of ten or more. The rearrangement links TRBV6-5 to TRBJ1-1, with D maybe TRBD1 (6 bases). V was cut by 2 bases and J by 6 bases, with 13 bases left in between. The CDR3 has 14 residues. CDR1 MNHEY and CDR2 SVGAGI come from the germline V gene. CDR3 nucleotide sequence: TGTGCCAGCAGTTACCTTCGGACAGCCCCTGAAGCTTTCTTT. This translates into CASSYLRTAPEAFF.

This clonotype has a count of ten or more. Here the CDR3 reads CASSFLDRVSTEAFF. The DNA of the CDR3 is TGTGCCAGCAGCTTCCTGGACAGGGTCTCCACTGAAGCTTTCTTT. The chain recombines TRBV5-6 with TRBJ1-1; TRBD1 matches 8 bases. The CDR3 runs to 15 residues. Germline CDR1 is SGHDT and CDR2 is YYEEEE. The V gene end was trimmed by 2 bases and the J gene end by 4 bases; junction bases not matched to a gene: 7.

There are a few counts of this clonotype. The chain carries TRBV5-1 and TRBJ2-5; possible D gene TRBD1, 6 bases. The germline V gene encodes CDR1 SGHRS and CDR2 YFSETQ. The CDR3 length is 15 residues. Trimming removed 0 bases from V and 5 bases from J, with 14 bases in between. The DNA of the CDR3 is TGCGCCAGCAGCTTGGCGTGGGGGCTCTGGGAGACCCAGTACTTC. Encoded protein: CASSLAWGLWETQYF. Based on the CDR3 plus reference TRBV5-1 and TRBJ2-5, the full variable domain is KAGVTQTPRYLIKTRGQQVTLSCSPISGHRSVSWYQQTPGQGLQFLFEYFSETQRNKGNFPGRFSGRQFSNSRSEMNVSTLELGDSALYLCASSLAWGLWETQYFGPGTRLLVL.

This clonotype was seen many times. V and J are TRBV28 and TRBJ2-7, with 9 bases matching TRBD1. CDR1 and CDR2 (germline): MDHEN, SYDVKM. Trimming removed 5 bases from V and 5 bases from J; junction bases left unmatched: 7. The CDR3 covers 14 residues. Here the CDR3 DNA reads TGTGCCAGCAGTCATCACAGGGGGCAAAACGAGCAGTACTTC. This encodes CASSHHRGQNEQYF.

At least ten counts were recorded for this clonotype. The gene calls are TRBV29-1 and TRBJ2-7, with D unclear. CDR3 length: 12 residues. Germline CDR1 SQVTM, CDR2 ANQGSEA. Trimming pared 4 bases from V and 3 bases from J, leaving 10 bases between. The CDR3 sequence: CSVVKMGYEQYF. The CDR3 DNA is TGCAGCGTTGTTAAGATGGGCTACGAGCAGTACTTC.

In this sample, this clonotype turned up a few times. The chain couples TRBV4-1 to TRBJ2-2; D might be TRBD2 (5 bases). Trimming shortened V by 1 base and J by 1 base, and 10 bases separated the two germline ends. The V gene's germline CDR1 is MGHRA and CDR2 YSYEKL. The CDR3 covers 16 residues. The CDR3 DNA follows: TGCGCCAGCAGCCAAGTAAGGGCGGGGAACACCGGGGAGCTGTTTTTT. As protein: CASSQVRAGNTGELFF.

The J gene is TRBJ1-2, the V gene TRBV4-3, with D perhaps matching TRBD1 (6 bases). The CDR3 loop spans 15 amino acids. Germline V lookup: CDR1 LGHNA, CDR2 YSLEER. Trimming shortened V by 0 bases and J by 6 bases, and 14 bases separated the two germline ends. The CDR3 nucleotides are TGCGCCAGCAGCCAAGACCTGTACAGGGAGGATGGCTACACCTTC. Translation gives CASSQDLYREDGYTF.

This clonotype was detected ten times or more. The genes are TRBV6-5 and TRBJ2-1, with 8 bases aligning to TRBD2. J gave up 7 bases and V 2 bases, and 7 bases lay outside the gene matches. The CDR3 loop spans 15 amino acids. In germline, CDR1 is MNHEY, CDR2 SVGAGI. The chain's CDR3 is CASSYTGGRQNEQFF. CDR3 DNA sequence: TGTGCCAGCAGTTACACGGGGGGGCGACAAAATGAGCAGTTCTTC.

This sequence joins TRBV6-5 and TRBJ1-4; the D gene is possibly TRBD1 (6 bases). This CDR3 has 15 residues. Trimming removed 6 bases from V and 0 bases from J, with 11 bases in between. CDR1 and CDR2 from the germline V gene are MNHEY and SVGAGI. The CDR3 DNA is TGTGCCAGCAGGATACAGGGAGCAACTAATGAAAAACTGTTTTTT. It encodes CASRIQGATNEKLFF.

This clonotype has a count of ten or more. Here the CDR3 DNA reads TGCGCCAGCAGCTTGGCGCAGGTCGGAGATGAGCAGTTCTTC. Its translation is CASSLAQVGDEQFF. The chain couples TRBV5-1 to TRBJ2-1; D remains ambiguous. There are 14 residues in the CDR3. Trimming left V 0 bases short and J 8 bases short, with 12 bases between. The germline CDR1 and CDR2 sequences are SGHRS and YFSETQ.

This clonotype occurred many times. The chain combines TRBV6-5 with TRBJ2-3; D is unresolved. The CDR3 sequence is 14 residues long. CDR1 and CDR2 from the germline V gene are MNHEY and SVGAGI. V was cut by 6 bases and J by 1 base, with 11 bases left in between. The CDR3 sequence is CASSPLVGTDTQYF. CDR3 in DNA: TGTGCCAGCAGCCCCCTCGTGGGCACAGATACGCAGTATTTT.

This clonotype came up many times. The gene calls are TRBV5-6 and TRBJ2-3, with TRBD1 matching over 7 bases. CDR3 length: 14 amino acids. Germline assignment: CDR1 SGHDT and CDR2 YYEEEE. V gave up 5 bases and J gave up 6 bases; unmatched junction bases: 9. CDR3 amino acids: CASRQTGMGDTQYF. The CDR3, as DNA: TGTGCCAGCAGACAGACAGGGATGGGGGATACGCAGTATTTT.

This clonotype was seen ten or more times. This rearrangement joins TRBV29-1 to TRBJ1-1, with TRBD1 matching over 10 bases. Looked up from germline, CDR1 is SQVTM and CDR2 is ANQGSEA. The CDR3 extends over 14 amino acids. Trimming removed 2 bases from V and 2 bases from J; junction bases left unmatched: 2. The CDR3 sequence: CSVERTGGNTEAFF. CDR3 bases: TGCAGCGTTGAAAGGACAGGGGGTAACACTGAAGCTTTCTTT.

This clonotype was counted many times. The chain carries TRBV12-3 or TRBV12-4 and TRBJ2-7; perhaps TRBD1 as D (5 bases). The CDR3 has 14 residues. Trimming shortened V by 4 bases and J by 4 bases, and 14 bases separated the two germline ends. CDR3 nucleotide sequence: TGTGCCAGCAGTTCAATACCTGGGGCATACGAGCAGTACTTC. Its protein product is CASSSIPGAYEQYF.